This entry lists 4 T cell receptor beta chains sequenced from one sample in a study of blood T cell repertoires in COVID-19. Libraries were prepared by immunoSEQ multiplex PCR; TCRdb keeps only in-frame clonotypes and omits some of them. The sample includes 250,000 to 300,000 clones, about nine tenths of them seen just once. Sequenced: PBMCs or T cells enriched from blood (not recorded which). The receptors stem from a middle-aged woman with acute COVID-19.

This chain links TRBV7-2 with TRBJ2-7; tentatively, D is TRBD2 (6 bases). CDR1 is SGHTA and CDR2 is FQGNSA in the germline V gene. The CDR3 runs 16 residues. Trimming shortened V by 4 bases and J by 0 bases, and 16 bases separated the two germline ends. CDR3 loop: CASSSRDGGSSYEQYF. The CDR3 nucleotides are TGTGCCAGCAGCTCCAGGGACGGGGGAAGCTCCTACGAGCAGTACTTC.

This chain connects TRBV7-9 to TRBJ1-2; the match to TRBD1 covers 9 bases. From germline, CDR1 is SEHNR and CDR2 FQNEAQ (reference sequence). This CDR3 comprises 19 residues. J lost 2 bases, V lost 1 base, and 14 bases had no gene match. CDR3 nucleotides: TGTGCCAGCAGCTTAGGTCTATCCGGGACAGGGACGGCGAACTATGGCTACACCTTC. Protein: CASSLGLSGTGTANYGYTF.

The J gene is TRBJ2-7, the V gene TRBV27; 11 positions agree with TRBD2. The CDR3 has 16 residues. CDR1 MNHEY and CDR2 SMNVEV come from the germline V gene (reference sequence). With 5 bases clipped from V and 1 base from J, the junction kept 7 bases outside the gene matches. The CDR3 DNA reads TGTGCCAGCAGTCCCGCGGGACTAGCGGCTTCCTACGAGCAGTACTTC. Its protein is CASSPAGLAASYEQYF.

The rearrangement links TRBV2 to TRBJ2-7; 7 bases fit TRBD1. CDR3 length equals 15 residues. Germline CDR1 reads SNHLY; CDR2 reads FYNNEI. Trimming removed 1 base from V and 0 bases from J; junction bases left unmatched: 3. CDR3 protein: CASSEEGAPSYEQYF. The CDR3 region has the DNA TGTGCCAGCAGTGAAGAGGGGGCTCCCTCCTACGAGCAGTACTTC.